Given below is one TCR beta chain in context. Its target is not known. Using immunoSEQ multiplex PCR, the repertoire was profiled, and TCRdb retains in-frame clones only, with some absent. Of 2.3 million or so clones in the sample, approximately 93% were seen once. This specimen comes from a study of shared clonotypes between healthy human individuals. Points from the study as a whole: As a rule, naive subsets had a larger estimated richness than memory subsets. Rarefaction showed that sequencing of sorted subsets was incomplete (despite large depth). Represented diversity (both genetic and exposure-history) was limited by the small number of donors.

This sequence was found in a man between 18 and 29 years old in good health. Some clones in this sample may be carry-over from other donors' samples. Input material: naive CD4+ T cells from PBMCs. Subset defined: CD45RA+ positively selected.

The CDR3 nucleotides read TGTGCCAGCAGCGTAGATACGGGAGGGCCGCCCGGAGAGACCCAGTACTTC. It translates to CASSVDTGGPPGETQYF. V usage is TRBV9 and J usage is TRBJ2-5, with 8 bases that match TRBD2. J was trimmed by 4 bases and V by 0 bases; bases with no gene match: 11. The CDR3 extends over 17 amino acids. The germline CDR1 and CDR2 sequences are SGDLS and YYNGEE.